Listed below are T cell receptor beta chains from one sample, sequenced in a study of beta chain features in type 1 diabetes. Measured with immunoSEQ multiplex PCR; TCRdb has only the in-frame clones, and not every one. The table lists some 250,000 clones, approximately 15% of them singletons. The material sequenced was naive CD4+ T cells from blood. These receptors came from a man aged 25-45 years with type 1 diabetes. The conserved cysteine and the conserved F or W are not part of the CDR3 here. A clone size is listed for some rows: how often the clone was seen (once, few, many), or a class if it is expanded.

V gene: TRBV19
clone size: .
J gene: TRBJ2-7
CDR3 protein: ASPHRGGTYYEQY

V gene: TRBV4-2
clone size: few
J gene: TRBJ2-2
CDR3 protein: ASSQDPRNTGELF

V gene: TRBV5-1
clone size: .
J gene: TRBJ2-2
CDR3 protein: ASTFGVTGELF

V gene: TRBV25-1
clone size: .
J gene: TRBJ2-5
CDR3 protein: ASSAFGSGKETQY

V gene: TRBV5-1
clone size: few
J gene: TRBJ2-3
CDR3 protein: ASSLGLEADTQY

V gene: TRBV28
clone size: few
J gene: TRBJ2-2
CDR3 protein: ASSHAGTGTTGELF

V gene: TRBV29-1
clone size: .
J gene: TRBJ2-3
CDR3 protein: SVEEGRADTQY

V gene: TRBV7-2
clone size: .
J gene: TRBJ2-2
CDR3 protein: ASTLQGASTGELF

V gene: TRBV7-6
clone size: few
J gene: TRBJ2-1
CDR3 protein: ASSLRSTSGTHEQF

V gene: TRBV6-5
clone size: .
J gene: TRBJ2-3
CDR3 protein: ASSYRGSSTDTQY

V gene: TRBV5-4
clone size: few
J gene: TRBJ2-3
CDR3 protein: ASRRTSLSTDTQY

V gene: TRBV7-2
clone size: few
J gene: TRBJ2-3
CDR3 protein: ASSFEAAPTDTQY

V gene: TRBV6-5
clone size: few
J gene: TRBJ1-2
CDR3 protein: ASSGTGRDGYT

V gene: TRBV7-6
clone size: few
J gene: TRBJ1-1
CDR3 protein: ASTQGAGFDTEAF

V gene: TRBV19
clone size: .
J gene: TRBJ2-7
CDR3 protein: ASNAGSYEQY

V gene: TRBV30
clone size: few
J gene: TRBJ2-7
CDR3 protein: ASTGEYRTL

V gene: TRBV4-1
clone size: few
J gene: TRBJ1-1
CDR3 protein: ASSQEETRAF

V gene: TRBV6-6
clone size: .
J gene: TRBJ1-5
CDR3 protein: ASSRGPGQPQH

V gene: TRBV1
clone size: .
J gene: TRBJ2-7
CDR3 protein: TSSQAPTSGRSYEQY

V gene: TRBV4-1
clone size: few
J gene: TRBJ1-5
CDR3 protein: ASSHGQVVNQPQH

V gene: TRBV9
clone size: few
J gene: TRBJ2-2
CDR3 protein: ASSGLGGHLGELF

V gene: TRBV2
clone size: .
J gene: TRBJ1-1
CDR3 protein: ASSRTGVTEAF

V gene: TRBV7-9
clone size: .
J gene: TRBJ2-6
CDR3 protein: ASSQTGGAFAGANVLT

V gene: TRBV4-1
clone size: .
J gene: TRBJ2-3
CDR3 protein: ASSPPAGAPNTQY

V gene: TRBV5-4
clone size: few
J gene: TRBJ1-2
CDR3 protein: ASSPGGISYGYT

V gene: TRBV6-1
clone size: .
J gene: TRBJ1-5
CDR3 protein: ASSEESGRNQPQH

V gene: TRBV9
clone size: .
J gene: TRBJ2-1
CDR3 protein: ASSVGGAPSYNEQF

V gene: TRBV30
clone size: .
J gene: TRBJ1-4
CDR3 protein: AWSGGDRAEKLF

V gene: TRBV30
clone size: .
J gene: TRBJ1-5
CDR3 protein: AWSHTGGDGNQPQH

V gene: TRBV19
clone size: .
J gene: TRBJ2-5
CDR3 protein: ASSLEGHNQETQY

V gene: TRBV6-4
clone size: few
J gene: TRBJ2-3
CDR3 protein: ASSRRDNPTDTQY

V gene: TRBV4-1
clone size: .
J gene: TRBJ2-5
CDR3 protein: ASSPRAGETQY

V gene: TRBV7-2
clone size: .
J gene: TRBJ2-1
CDR3 protein: ASSQGLAGYNEQF

V gene: TRBV19
clone size: .
J gene: TRBJ1-5
CDR3 protein: ASSIDLRRNQPQH

V gene: TRBV9
clone size: few
J gene: TRBJ2-5
CDR3 protein: ASSPPGVSETQY

V gene: TRBV2
clone size: few
J gene: TRBJ1-1
CDR3 protein: ASRAQAMNTEAF

V gene: TRBV6-5
clone size: .
J gene: TRBJ1-5
CDR3 protein: ASSPGTASNQPQH

V gene: TRBV19
clone size: few
J gene: TRBJ2-7
CDR3 protein: ASSKPMVSVYEQY

V gene: TRBV9
clone size: .
J gene: TRBJ1-6
CDR3 protein: ASSVGQGYNSPLH

V gene: TRBV2
clone size: .
J gene: TRBJ1-2
CDR3 protein: ASIAGQGYYGYT

V gene: TRBV2
clone size: few
J gene: TRBJ2-5
CDR3 protein: ASSGDGGETQY

V gene: TRBV6-5
clone size: few
J gene: TRBJ2-7
CDR3 protein: ASSYSRQGAFYEQY

V gene: TRBV7-9
clone size: few
J gene: TRBJ2-5
CDR3 protein: ASSSGTSGKETQY

V gene: TRBV6-5
clone size: few
J gene: TRBJ2-1
CDR3 protein: ATGQVDYNEQF

V gene: TRBV5-1
clone size: .
J gene: TRBJ1-5
CDR3 protein: ASSSDGSNQPQH

V gene: TRBV10-2
clone size: few
J gene: TRBJ2-6
CDR3 protein: ASSESTSGANSGANVLT

V gene: TRBV20-1
clone size: .
J gene: TRBJ2-5
CDR3 protein: SASRAETQY

V gene: TRBV6-6
clone size: few
J gene: TRBJ1-5
CDR3 protein: ASSYTGNQPQH

V gene: TRBV10-3
clone size: .
J gene: TRBJ1-1
CDR3 protein: AISESPAAGGEV

V gene: TRBV21-1
clone size: few
J gene: TRBJ1-1
CDR3 protein: ASANCSGTGGRFFGNTEAF

V gene: TRBV19
clone size: .
J gene: TRBJ1-1
CDR3 protein: AGSQGVDTEAF

V gene: TRBV7-2
clone size: .
J gene: TRBJ2-2
CDR3 protein: ASRESGRATGELF